This is a list of T cell receptor beta chains from one sample in a study of cytomegalovirus exposure and HLA in healthy donors. Profiled with immunoSEQ multiplex PCR; TCRdb holds only in-frame clones, not every one. Of approximately 90,000 clones listed, approximately 82% were seen once; the top ten hold 2.2%. The sample taken for sequencing was PBMCs. All receptors derive from a man aged 35-49 years in good health and CMV-seronegative. CDR3s include the opening cysteine and the closing phenylalanine or tryptophan. D genes are given only for firm matches. A clone size is listed for some rows: how often the clone was seen (once, few, many), or a class if it is expanded.

>TRBD1|TRBV9|-|TRBJ1-2
CASSVGGTDYGYTF
TGTGCCAGCAGCGTAGGGGGGACAGACTATGGCTACACCTTC
>-|TRBV28|-|TRBJ2-6
CASINGGHRMLWGGANVLTF
TGTGCCAGCATAAATGGGGGACATCGGATGTTGTGGGGGGGGGCCAACGTCCTGACTTTC
>-|TRBV5-1|-|TRBJ2-7
CASRSSGRSSYEQYF
TGCGCCAGCAGATCCAGCGGTAGGAGCTCCTACGAGCAGTACTTC
>-|TRBV7-9|-|TRBJ2-7
CASSPSVGGLTYEQYF
TGTGCCAGCAGCCCAAGCGTCGGGGGTTTAACCTACGAGCAGTACTTC
>TRBD1|TRBV2|-|TRBJ1-5
CATRGQGRRGGQPQHF
TGTGCCACCCGGGGACAGGGACGCCGGGGAGGCCAGCCCCAGCATTTT
>TRBD2|TRBV15|-|TRBJ2-3
CATSRGGLAGVLGTDTQYF
TGTGCCACCAGCAGAGGGGGACTAGCGGGAGTCCTCGGCACAGATACGCAGTATTTT
>-|TRBV9|once|TRBJ1-1
CASSAKAGVNTEAFF
TGTGCCAGCAGTGCCAAGGCAGGGGTAAACACTGAAGCTTTCTTT
>-|TRBV29-1|-|TRBJ2-3
CSVGQTSTDTQYF
TGCAGCGTAGGACAGACTAGCACAGATACGCAGTATTTT
>TRBD1|TRBV5-1|-|TRBJ2-7
CASSSEDRGIDEQYF
TGCGCCAGCAGCTCTGAAGACAGGGGTATCGACGAGCAGTACTTC
>TRBD2|TRBV2|few|TRBJ2-7
CASSAQLAALHEQYF
TGTGCCAGCAGCGCCCAACTAGCGGCACTACACGAGCAGTACTTC
>-|TRBV30|-|TRBJ1-5
CAWSETGKGRNQPQHF
TGTGCCTGGAGTGAAACAGGGAAAGGGCGCAATCAGCCCCAGCATTTT
>-|TRBV30|-|TRBJ1-5
CAWSVRLGFDNQPQHF
TGTGCCTGGAGTGTACGCTTGGGCTTTGACAATCAGCCCCAGCATTTT
>-|TRBV5-1|-|TRBJ1-1
CASSFSGQNTEAFF
TGCGCCAGCAGCTTCTCAGGGCAGAACACTGAAGCTTTCTTT
>-|TRBV5-6|-|TRBJ2-7
CASSLGANYEQYF
TGTGCCAGCAGCTTGGGAGCTAACTACGAGCAGTACTTC
>-|TRBV27|-|TRBJ2-5
CASSFRGHETQYF
TGTGCCAGCAGTTTTAGGGGTCACGAGACCCAGTACTTC
>-|TRBV15|-|TRBJ2-7
CATSRVVVGYEQYF
TGTGCCACCAGCAGAGTGGTGGTGGGCTACGAGCAGTACTTC
>TRBD1|TRBV19|-|TRBJ1-5
CASRVDRVNQPQHF
TGTGCCAGTAGAGTCGACAGGGTAAACCAGCCCCAGCATTTT
>-|TRBV7-2|few|TRBJ1-5
CASSLGARVGQPQHF
TGTGCCAGCAGCTTAGGGGCCAGGGTTGGACAGCCCCAGCATTTT
>-|TRBV10-3|-|TRBJ1-5
CAIKSEQSDQSQPQHF
TGTGCCATCAAATCAGAACAGTCTGATCAATCGCAGCCCCAGCATTTT
>-|TRBV27|-|TRBJ2-5
CASSLSWRVETQYF
TGTGCCAGCAGTTTATCGTGGAGGGTAGAGACCCAGTACTTC
>TRBD2|TRBV28|-|TRBJ2-7
CASIDPRASGYEQYF
TGTGCCAGCATTGACCCTCGGGCTAGCGGATACGAGCAGTACTTC
>-|TRBV7-7|few|TRBJ1-1
CASSLSEDTEAFF
TGTGCTAGCAGCCTTTCGGAGGACACTGAAGCTTTCTTT
>TRBD1|TRBV7-9|-|TRBJ2-7
CASNLGQGEQYF
TGTGCCAGCAACTTGGGACAGGGCGAGCAGTACTTC
>TRBD1|TRBV2|-|TRBJ1-2
CASGDRNYGYTF
TGTGCCAGCGGGGACAGAAACTATGGCTACACCTTC
>-|TRBV7-9|-|TRBJ1-1
CASSPVGAMNTEAFF
TGTGCCAGCAGCCCGGTAGGGGCCATGAACACTGAAGCTTTCTTT
>TRBD1|TRBV6-5|few|TRBJ2-1
CASSTGGLNEQFF
TGTGCCAGCAGTACAGGGGGCCTGAATGAGCAGTTCTTC
>-|TRBV7-9|-|TRBJ1-3
CASSAGLSSGNTIYF
TGTGCCAGCAGTGCGGGCCTAAGCTCTGGAAACACCATATATTTT
>-|TRBV7-2|few|TRBJ2-7
CASSLLIRAYEQYF
TGTGCCAGCAGCCTGCTGATCAGGGCCTACGAGCAGTACTTC